This T cell receptor (beta chain) comes out of a study of technical replicates of blood from a handful of donors. CDR3 size: 15 residues. Germline CDR1 SGHVS, CDR2 FNYEAQ. V shed 1 base and J shed 5 bases, with 11 bases lying between them. Assay used: immunoSEQ multiplex PCR; TCRdb lists only in-frame clones, some missing. Of roughly 45,000 clones detected, about 90% appear once; the ten largest clones hold about 4.3%. The sequencing sample was made of PBMCs. The TCR comes from a human donor in good health. Some clones in this sample may be carry-over from other donors' samples. V gene TRBV7-6 combines with J gene TRBJ2-2; a possible D gene is TRBD2 (5 bases). The CDR3 spells CASSLEPSQTGELFF. The CDR3 DNA reads as TGTGCCAGCAGCTTAGAGCCTAGCCAAACCGGGGAGCTGTTTTTT.